This T cell receptor beta chain was identified during a study of sequential checkpoint blockade in melanoma. Overall study: Under 25 patients had tumor biopsies before treatment and at week 13. Study outcomes and limitations: Rising tumor T-cell fraction and clonality meant about 30 times likelier benefit.

The germline CDR1 and CDR2 sequences are MDHEN and SYDVKM. The germline V and J ends were trimmed by 5 bases and 2 bases, with 9 bases remaining between them. The CDR3 has 13 residues. The treatment here: randomized to nivolumab then ipilimumab (arm A) or the reverse (arm B). TCRdb keeps only in-frame clones here, not all; method: immunoSEQ multiplex PCR. The sample yields about 5,000 clones, approximately 35% seen once. For this clone: The antigen is undetermined.

The receptor comes from a human donor with melanoma. This specimen was tumor tissue (inferred from file names), taken from a patient given nivolumab and ipilimumab in sequence. The chain couples TRBV28 to TRBJ1-2; no reliable D call. CDR3 in amino acids: CASSPALNYGYTF. In DNA, the CDR3 is TGTGCCAGCAGTCCAGCGCTGAACTATGGCTACACCTTC.